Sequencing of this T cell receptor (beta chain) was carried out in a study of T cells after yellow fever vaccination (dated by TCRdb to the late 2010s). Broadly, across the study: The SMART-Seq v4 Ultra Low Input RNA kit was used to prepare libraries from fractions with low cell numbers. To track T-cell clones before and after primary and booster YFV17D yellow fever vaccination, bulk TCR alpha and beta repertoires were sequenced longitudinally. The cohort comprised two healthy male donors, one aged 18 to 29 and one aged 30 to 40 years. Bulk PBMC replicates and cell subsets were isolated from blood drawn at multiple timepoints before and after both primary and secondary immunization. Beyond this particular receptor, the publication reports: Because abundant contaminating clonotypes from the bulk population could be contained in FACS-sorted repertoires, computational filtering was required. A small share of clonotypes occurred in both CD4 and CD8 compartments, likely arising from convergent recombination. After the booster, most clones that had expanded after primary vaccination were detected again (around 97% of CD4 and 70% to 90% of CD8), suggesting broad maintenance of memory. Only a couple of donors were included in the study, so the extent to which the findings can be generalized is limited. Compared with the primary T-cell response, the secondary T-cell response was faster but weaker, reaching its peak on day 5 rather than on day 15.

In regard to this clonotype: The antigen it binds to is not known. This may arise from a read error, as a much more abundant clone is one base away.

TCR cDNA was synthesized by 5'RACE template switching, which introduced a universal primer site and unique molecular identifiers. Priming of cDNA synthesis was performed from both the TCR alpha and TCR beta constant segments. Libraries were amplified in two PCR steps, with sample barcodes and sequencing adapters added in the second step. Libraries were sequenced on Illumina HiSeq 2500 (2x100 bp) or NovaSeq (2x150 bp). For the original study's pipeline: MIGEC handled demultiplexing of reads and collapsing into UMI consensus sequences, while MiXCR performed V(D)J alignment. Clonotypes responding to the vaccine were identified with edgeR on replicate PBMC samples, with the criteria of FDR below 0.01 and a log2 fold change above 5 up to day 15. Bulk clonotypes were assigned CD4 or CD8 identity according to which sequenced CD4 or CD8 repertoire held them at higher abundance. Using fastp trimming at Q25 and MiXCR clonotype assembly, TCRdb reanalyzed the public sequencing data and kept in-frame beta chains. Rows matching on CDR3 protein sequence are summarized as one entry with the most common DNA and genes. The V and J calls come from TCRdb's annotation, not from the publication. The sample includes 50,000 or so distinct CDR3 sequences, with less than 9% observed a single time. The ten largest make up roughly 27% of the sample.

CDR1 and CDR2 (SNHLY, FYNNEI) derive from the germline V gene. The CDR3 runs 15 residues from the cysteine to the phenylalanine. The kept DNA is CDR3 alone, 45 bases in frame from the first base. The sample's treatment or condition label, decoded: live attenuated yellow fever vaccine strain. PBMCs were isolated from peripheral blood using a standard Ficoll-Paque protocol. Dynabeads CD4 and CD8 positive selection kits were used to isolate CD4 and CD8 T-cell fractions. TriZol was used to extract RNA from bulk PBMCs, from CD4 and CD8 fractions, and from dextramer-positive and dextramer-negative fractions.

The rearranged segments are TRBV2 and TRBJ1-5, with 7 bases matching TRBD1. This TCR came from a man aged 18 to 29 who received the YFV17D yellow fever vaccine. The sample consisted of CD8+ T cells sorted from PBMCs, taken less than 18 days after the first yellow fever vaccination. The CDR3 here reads CASRTGSSSNQPRHF. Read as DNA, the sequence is TGTGCCAGCAGGACAGGGTCCTCTAGCAATCAGCCCCGGCATTTT. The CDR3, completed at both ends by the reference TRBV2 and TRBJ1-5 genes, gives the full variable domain EPEVTQTPSHQVTQMGQEVILRCVPISNHLYFYWYRQILGQKVEFLVSFYNNEISEKSEIFDDQFSVERPDGSNFTLKIRSTKLEDSAMYFCASRTGSSSNQPRHFGDGTRLSIL.